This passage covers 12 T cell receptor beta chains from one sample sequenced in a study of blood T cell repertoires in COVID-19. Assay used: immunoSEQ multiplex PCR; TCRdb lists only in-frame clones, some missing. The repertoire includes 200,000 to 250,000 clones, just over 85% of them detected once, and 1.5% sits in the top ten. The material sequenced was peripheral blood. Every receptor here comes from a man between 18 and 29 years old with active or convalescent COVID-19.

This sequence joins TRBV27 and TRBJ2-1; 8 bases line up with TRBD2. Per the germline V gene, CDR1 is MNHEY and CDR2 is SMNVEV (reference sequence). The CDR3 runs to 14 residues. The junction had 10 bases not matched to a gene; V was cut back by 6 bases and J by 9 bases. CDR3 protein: CASSSSGTGVEQFF. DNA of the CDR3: TGTGCCAGCAGCAGTAGCGGGACCGGGGTTGAGCAGTTCTTC.

The CDR3: CASSILQGNYGYTF. In DNA form, the CDR3 reads TGTGCCAGCAGCATACTACAGGGAAACTATGGCTACACCTTC. This chain uses TRBV2 with TRBJ1-2; D might be TRBD1 (6 bases). The CDR3 loop spans 14 amino acids. CDR1 and CDR2 (germline): SNHLY, FYNNEI. V gave up 6 bases and J gave up 2 bases, with 13 bases separating them. The complete variable domain, with remaining parts taken from reference TRBV2 and TRBJ1-2, reads EPEVTQTPSHQVTQMGQEVILRCVPISNHLYFYWYRQILGQKVEFLVSFYNNEISEKSEIFDDQFSVERPDGSNFTLKIRSTKLEDSAMYFCASSILQGNYGYTFGSGTRLTVV.

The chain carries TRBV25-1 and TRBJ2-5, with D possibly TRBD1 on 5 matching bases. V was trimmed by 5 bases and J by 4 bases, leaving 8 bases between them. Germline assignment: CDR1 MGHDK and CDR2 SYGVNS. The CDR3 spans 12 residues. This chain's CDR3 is CASSPQGETQYF. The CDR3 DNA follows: TGTGCCAGCAGTCCCCAGGGAGAGACCCAGTACTTC. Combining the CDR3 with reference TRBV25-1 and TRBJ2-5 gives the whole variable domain EADIYQTPRYLVIGTGKKITLECSQTMGHDKMYWYQQDPGMELHLIHYSYGVNSTEKGDLSSESTVSRIRTEHFPLTLESARPSHTSQYLCASSPQGETQYFGPGTRLLVL.

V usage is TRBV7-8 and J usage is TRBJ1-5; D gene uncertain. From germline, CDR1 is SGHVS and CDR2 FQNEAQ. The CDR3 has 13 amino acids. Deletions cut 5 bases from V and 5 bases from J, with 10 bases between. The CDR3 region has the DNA TGTGCCAGCAGCCAAACGCCGGATCAGCCCCAGCATTTT. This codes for CASSQTPDQPQHF.

The CDR3 region is CASTWTGGGYGYTF. The CDR3 coding sequence is TGTGCCAGTACCTGGACAGGGGGAGGCTATGGCTACACCTTC. J is TRBJ1-2 and V is TRBV19, with 10 bases identical to TRBD1. Trimming at V came to 7 bases and at J to 4 bases, leaving 6 bases not matched to a gene. There are 14 residues in the CDR3. Germline values: CDR1 LNHDA, CDR2 SQIVND (reference sequence).

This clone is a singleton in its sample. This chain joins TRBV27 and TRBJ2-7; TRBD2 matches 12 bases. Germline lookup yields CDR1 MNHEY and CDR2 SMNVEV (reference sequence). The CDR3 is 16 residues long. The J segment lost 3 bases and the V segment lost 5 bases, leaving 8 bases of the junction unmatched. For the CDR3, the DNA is TGTGCCAGCAGTCCCCGACTAGCGGGAGCGATCTACGAGCAGTACTTC. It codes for CASSPRLAGAIYEQYF.

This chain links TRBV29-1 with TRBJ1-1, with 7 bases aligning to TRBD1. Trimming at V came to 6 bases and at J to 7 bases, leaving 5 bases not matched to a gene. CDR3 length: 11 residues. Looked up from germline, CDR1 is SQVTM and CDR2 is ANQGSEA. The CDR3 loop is CSVRQGNEAFF. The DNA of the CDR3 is TGCAGCGTAAGACAGGGTAATGAAGCTTTCTTT.

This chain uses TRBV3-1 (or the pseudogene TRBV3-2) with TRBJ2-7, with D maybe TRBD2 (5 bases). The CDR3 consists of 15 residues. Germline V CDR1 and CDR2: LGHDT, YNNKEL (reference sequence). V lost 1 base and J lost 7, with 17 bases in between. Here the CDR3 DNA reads TGTGCCAGCAGCCAAGCTGGCGGGTCGTCGGGAGAGCAGTACTTC. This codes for CASSQAGGSSGEQYF.

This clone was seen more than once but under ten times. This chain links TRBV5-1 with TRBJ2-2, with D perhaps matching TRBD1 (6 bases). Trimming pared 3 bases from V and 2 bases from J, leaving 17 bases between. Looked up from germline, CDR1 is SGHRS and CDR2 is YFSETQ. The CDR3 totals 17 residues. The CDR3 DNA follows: TGCGCCAGCAGCTGGAATTCAGGGGAGCCCAACACCGGGGAGCTGTTTTTT. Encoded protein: CASSWNSGEPNTGELFF.

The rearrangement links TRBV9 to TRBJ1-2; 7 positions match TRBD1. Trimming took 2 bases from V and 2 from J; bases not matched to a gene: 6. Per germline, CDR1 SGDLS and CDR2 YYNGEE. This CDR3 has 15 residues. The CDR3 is CASSVGQLPNYGYTF. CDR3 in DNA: TGTGCCAGCAGCGTGGGACAGCTCCCGAACTATGGCTACACCTTC.

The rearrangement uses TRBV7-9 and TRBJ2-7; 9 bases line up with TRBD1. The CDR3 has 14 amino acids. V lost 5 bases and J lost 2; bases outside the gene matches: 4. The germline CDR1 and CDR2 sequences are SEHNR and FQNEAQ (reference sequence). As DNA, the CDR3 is TGTGCCAGCAGCCCCGGGACAGGGCCCTACGAGCAGTACTTC. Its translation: CASSPGTGPYEQYF.

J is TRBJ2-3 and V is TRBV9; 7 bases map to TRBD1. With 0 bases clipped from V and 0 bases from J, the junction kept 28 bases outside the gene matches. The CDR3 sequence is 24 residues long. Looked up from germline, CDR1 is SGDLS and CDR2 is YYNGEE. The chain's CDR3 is CASSVDPLYSGGDLGSLSTDTQYF. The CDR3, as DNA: TGTGCCAGCAGCGTAGACCCCCTCTACTCAGGGGGAGATCTAGGGAGCCTCAGCACAGATACGCAGTATTTT. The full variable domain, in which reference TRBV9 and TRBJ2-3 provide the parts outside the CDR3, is DSGVTQTPKHLITATGQRVTLRCSPRSGDLSVYWYQQSLDQGLQFLIQYYNGEERAKGNILERFSAQQFPDLHSELNLSSLELGDSALYFCASSVDPLYSGGDLGSLSTDTQYFGPGTRLTVL.